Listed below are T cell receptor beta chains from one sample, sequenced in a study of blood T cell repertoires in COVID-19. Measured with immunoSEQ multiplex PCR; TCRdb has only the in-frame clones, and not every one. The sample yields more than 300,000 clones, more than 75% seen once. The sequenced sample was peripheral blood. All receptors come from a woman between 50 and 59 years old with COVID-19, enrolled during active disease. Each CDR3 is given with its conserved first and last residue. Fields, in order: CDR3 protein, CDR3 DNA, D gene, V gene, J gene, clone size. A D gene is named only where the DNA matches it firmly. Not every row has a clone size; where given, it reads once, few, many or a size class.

cdr3_aa: CASSLGPVNTEAFF
cdr3_nt: TGCGCCAGCAGCTTGGGGCCAGTGAACACTGAAGCTTTCTTT
d_call: .
v_call: TRBV5-1
j_call: TRBJ1-1
clone_size: .

cdr3_aa: CASSPFNYGYTF
cdr3_nt: TGTGCCAGCAGCCCCTTTAACTATGGCTACACCTTC
d_call: .
v_call: TRBV7-8
j_call: TRBJ1-2
clone_size: once

cdr3_aa: CATSTGDTEAFF
cdr3_nt: TGTGCCACGTCGACAGGGGACACTGAAGCTTTCTTT
d_call: TRBD1
v_call: TRBV10-3
j_call: TRBJ1-1
clone_size: .

cdr3_aa: CASSLGRGEQYF
cdr3_nt: TGTGCCAGCAGTTTAGGCCGGGGCGAGCAGTACTTC
d_call: .
v_call: TRBV27
j_call: TRBJ2-7
clone_size: .

cdr3_aa: CASSVSGASYEQYF
cdr3_nt: TGTGCCAGTAGTGTATCAGGGGCCTCCTACGAGCAGTACTTC
d_call: .
v_call: TRBV19
j_call: TRBJ2-7
clone_size: .

cdr3_aa: CASRGSRDRGNTIYF
cdr3_nt: TGTGCCAGCAGGGGATCACGGGACAGAGGAAACACCATATATTTT
d_call: TRBD1
v_call: TRBV6-5
j_call: TRBJ1-3
clone_size: .

cdr3_aa: CASTRENGPYEQYF
cdr3_nt: TGTGCCAGCACCCGGGAGAACGGACCTTACGAGCAGTACTTC
d_call: .
v_call: TRBV28
j_call: TRBJ2-7
clone_size: .

cdr3_aa: CASSLGAGNYGYTF
cdr3_nt: TGTGCCAGCAGCTTAGGGGCCGGCAACTATGGCTACACCTTC
d_call: .
v_call: TRBV7-9
j_call: TRBJ1-2
clone_size: .

cdr3_aa: CASSPGTALAGTGELFF
cdr3_nt: TGTGCCAGCTCACCAGGGACAGCCTTGGCGGGAACCGGGGAGCTGTTTTTT
d_call: .
v_call: TRBV18
j_call: TRBJ2-2
clone_size: .

cdr3_aa: CASSYSNGEKLFF
cdr3_nt: TGTGCCAGCAGTTACTCGAACGGTGAAAAACTGTTTTTT
d_call: .
v_call: TRBV6-5
j_call: TRBJ1-4
clone_size: .

cdr3_aa: CASSLVRGSVPLHF
cdr3_nt: TGTGCCAGCAGCTTGGTTCGGGGAAGCGTCCCCCTCCACTTT
d_call: .
v_call: TRBV5-6
j_call: TRBJ1-6
clone_size: .

cdr3_aa: CASSESGMGTDTQYF
cdr3_nt: TGTGCCAGCAGTGAATCAGGGATGGGCACAGATACGCAGTATTTT
d_call: .
v_call: TRBV6-1
j_call: TRBJ2-3
clone_size: .

cdr3_aa: CASSKTAQRNTEAFF
cdr3_nt: TGTGCCAGCAGCAAAACGGCACAGAGAAACACTGAAGCTTTCTTT
d_call: .
v_call: TRBV21-1
j_call: TRBJ1-1
clone_size: .

cdr3_aa: CASRDGGLLNTEAFF
cdr3_nt: TGTGCCAGCCGGGACGGAGGACTACTGAACACTGAAGCTTTCTTT
d_call: .
v_call: TRBV19
j_call: TRBJ1-1
clone_size: .

cdr3_aa: CASSSLTGSETGELFF
cdr3_nt: TGCGCCAGCAGCTCCCTGACCGGTTCGGAGACCGGGGAGCTGTTTTTT
d_call: .
v_call: TRBV5-1
j_call: TRBJ2-2
clone_size: .

cdr3_aa: CASSFGGGSNEQFF
cdr3_nt: TGTGCCAGCAGCTTTGGGGGGGGGTCAAATGAGCAGTTCTTC
d_call: TRBD2
v_call: TRBV11-1
j_call: TRBJ2-1
clone_size: many

cdr3_aa: CASSQRDGADTQYF
cdr3_nt: TGCGCCAGCAGCCAGCGGGACGGGGCAGATACGCAGTATTTT
d_call: .
v_call: TRBV4-1
j_call: TRBJ2-3
clone_size: .

cdr3_aa: CASSIVGGMAQETQYF
cdr3_nt: TGTGCCAGTAGTATAGTTGGCGGGATGGCCCAAGAGACCCAGTACTTC
d_call: .
v_call: TRBV19
j_call: TRBJ2-5
clone_size: .

cdr3_aa: CASSLAAGLDEEQYF
cdr3_nt: TGTGCCAGCAGCTTAGCCGCGGGACTAGATGAGGAGCAGTACTTC
d_call: TRBD2
v_call: TRBV7-6
j_call: TRBJ2-7
clone_size: .

cdr3_aa: CASSLSQGFYTGELFF
cdr3_nt: TGTGCCAGCAGTCTGAGTCAGGGGTTCTACACCGGGGAGCTGTTTTTT
d_call: .
v_call: TRBV7-9
j_call: TRBJ2-2
clone_size: .

cdr3_aa: CASSYKGQGRNTIYF
cdr3_nt: TGTGCCAGCAGTTACAAGGGGCAGGGTAGAAACACCATATATTTT
d_call: .
v_call: TRBV6-5
j_call: TRBJ1-3
clone_size: .

cdr3_aa: CASSETSGRDTDTQYF
cdr3_nt: TGTGCCAGCAGTGAAACTAGCGGGAGGGACACAGATACGCAGTATTTT
d_call: TRBD2
v_call: TRBV2
j_call: TRBJ2-3
clone_size: .

cdr3_aa: CASSGSQGGTGELFF
cdr3_nt: TGTGCCAGCAGTGGCTCCCAGGGAGGGACCGGGGAGCTGTTTTTT
d_call: TRBD2
v_call: TRBV6-4
j_call: TRBJ2-2
clone_size: .